This T cell receptor beta chain was captured in a study of blood T cell repertoires in COVID-19. Turning to the study itself: Spain, Italy and the United States supplied samples that represented acute and convalescent COVID-19. PBMCs, B-cell-depleted T cells, or T cells were the source of the cDNA or gDNA that made up the material.

The germline V gene encodes CDR1 SGHAT and CDR2 FQNNGV. The CDR3 sequence is 13 residues long. V dropped 4 bases and J dropped 3 bases, with 6 bases sitting between them. Original processing notes: Reference gene primers were amplified, and this amplification served to estimate nucleated cell counts. The method was immunoSEQ multiplex PCR; TCRdb's version includes in-frame clones alone and lacks a portion of them. V and J calls and clone size are as listed in that table; D and trimming were resolved from the DNA. The sample has approximately 120,000 clones, around 86% seen once; the top ten hold 25% to 30%.

This clonotype was sampled from a woman older than 75 with acute or convalescent COVID-19. Specimen: peripheral blood. The chain links TRBV11-2 to TRBJ2-2; TRBD2 might be the D (5 bases). The CDR3 DNA reads TGTGCCAGCAGCTGGCGGGACACCGGGGAGCTGTTTTTT. Translating gives CASSWRDTGELFF.